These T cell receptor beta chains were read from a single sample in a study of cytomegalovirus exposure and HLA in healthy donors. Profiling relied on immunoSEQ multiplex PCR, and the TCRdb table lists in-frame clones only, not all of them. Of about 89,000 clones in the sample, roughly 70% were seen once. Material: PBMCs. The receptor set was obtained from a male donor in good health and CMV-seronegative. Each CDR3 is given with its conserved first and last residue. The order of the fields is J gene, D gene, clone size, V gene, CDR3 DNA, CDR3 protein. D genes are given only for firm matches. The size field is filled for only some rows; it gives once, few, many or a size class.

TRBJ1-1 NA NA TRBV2 TGTGCCAGCAGTGAAATAGGGGTTTTGGCTTTCTTT CASSEIGVLAFF
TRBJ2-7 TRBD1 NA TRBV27 TGTGCCAGCAGCTTCCGTCCCCACCGGGACAGGGACATACTCGCCTACGAGCAGTACTTC CASSFRPHRDRDILAYEQYF
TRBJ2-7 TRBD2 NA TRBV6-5 TGTGCCACCACCCGGGGCGGGAGGTACGAGCAGTACTTC CATTRGGRYEQYF
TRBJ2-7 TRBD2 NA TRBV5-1 TGCGCCAGCAGCTTGTCGCCGGGAGGCTCCTACGAGCAGTACTTC CASSLSPGGSYEQYF
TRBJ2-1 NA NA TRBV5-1 TGCGCCAGCAGCTTGGCCCCCCGAGGCCGACTATCCTACAATGGGCAGTTCTTC CASSLAPRGRLSYNGQFF
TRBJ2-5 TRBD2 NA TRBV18 TGTGCCAGCTCACCACCAAGCGGGAACCTCCAAGAGACCCAGTACTTC CASSPPSGNLQETQYF
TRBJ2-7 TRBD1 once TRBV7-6 TGTGCCAGCGTACTGAGACAGGGCCCCTACGAGCAGTACTTC CASVLRQGPYEQYF
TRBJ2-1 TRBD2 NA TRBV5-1 TGCGCCAGCAGCCTGTCTAGCGGGAGGGCCACTGGAGATGAGCAGTTCTTC CASSLSSGRATGDEQFF
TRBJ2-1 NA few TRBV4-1 TGCGCCAGCAGCCAAGATGGGGGAGGCAATGAGCAGTTCTTC CASSQDGGGNEQFF
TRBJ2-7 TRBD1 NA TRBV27 TGTGCCAGCAGTTTAGTCGGGACAGGCCTATACGAGCAGTACTTC CASSLVGTGLYEQYF
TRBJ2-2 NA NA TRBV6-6 TGTGCCAGCAGTTATAGGGGGACCACCGGGGAGCTGTTTTTT CASSYRGTTGELFF
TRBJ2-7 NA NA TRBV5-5 TGTGCCAGCAGCTTGTTACAGGACCCTTCCAAGGGCGAGCAGTACTTC CASSLLQDPSKGEQYF
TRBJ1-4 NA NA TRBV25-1 TGTGCCAGCAGTGAATACGGCTGGGCGGGTGAAAAACTGTTTTTT CASSEYGWAGEKLFF
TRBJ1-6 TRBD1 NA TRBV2 TGTGCCAGCAGTTTACAGGGGTATAATTCACCCCTCCACTTT CASSLQGYNSPLHF
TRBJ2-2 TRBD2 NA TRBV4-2 TGTGCCAGCAGCCAAGGCCAGCGGGAGATTTGGACCGGGGAGCTGTTTTTT CASSQGQREIWTGELFF
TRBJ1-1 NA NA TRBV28 TGTGCCAGCAGTTTAGGGCAGGGGCGTGAAGCTTTCTTT CASSLGQGREAFF
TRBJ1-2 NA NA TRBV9 TGTGCCAGCAGCGGATCTTATACCGGGAAAGATAACTATGGCTACACCTTC CASSGSYTGKDNYGYTF
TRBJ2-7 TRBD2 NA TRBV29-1 TGCAGCGTTGGTTCTAGCGGGAGCCACGAGCAGTACTTC CSVGSSGSHEQYF
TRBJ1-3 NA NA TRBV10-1 TGCGCCAGCAGTGGGACAGCACACTTGGAAGGAAACACCATATATTTT CASSGTAHLEGNTIYF
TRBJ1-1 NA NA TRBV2 TGTGCCAGCAGGCACAGGGCTAATGAAGCTTTCTTT CASRHRANEAFF
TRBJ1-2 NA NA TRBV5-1 TGCGCCAGCAGCTTGGGACAGTCTAACTATGGCTACACCTTC CASSLGQSNYGYTF
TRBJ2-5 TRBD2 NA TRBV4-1 TGCGCCAGCAGCCAAGATCTTCCTAGCGGGGTTTCCCAAGAGACCCAGTACTTC CASSQDLPSGVSQETQYF
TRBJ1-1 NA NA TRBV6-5 TGTGCCAGCAGGACCACAGGACGCACTGAAGCTTTCTTT CASRTTGRTEAFF
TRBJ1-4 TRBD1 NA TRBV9 TGTGCCAGCAGCGGACAGGGTAATGAAAAACTGTTTTTT CASSGQGNEKLFF
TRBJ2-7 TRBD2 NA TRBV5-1 TGCGCCAGCAGCTCCACTAGCGGGAGTTTCTACGAGCAGTACTTC CASSSTSGSFYEQYF